The 9 T cell receptor beta chains in this list originate from one sample, sequenced in a study of shared clonotypes between healthy human individuals (dated by TCRdb to 2019 to 2021). Library method: the immunoSEQ multiplex PCR assay. TCRdb holds this immuneACCESS table with in-frame rearrangements only. Some clones are missing; in checked studies, unresolved V genes explain under half, and the rest has no known cause. Counted in this sample were about 2 million clones; approximately 94% of them appeared once. Under 1.5% of the sample is in the top ten clones. For the CD8 naive samples, CD45RO-negative cells were positively selected for CCR7, yielding a CD45RA+CCR7+ population from which TemRA cells were excluded. The sample was naive CD8+ T cells sorted from blood. This specimen's cell subset or site label, interpreted: CD45RA+CCR7+. The source of these receptors is a man younger than 35 in good health.

This chain joins TRBV2 and TRBJ1-6, with D uncertain. The CDR3 has 17 residues. Trimming stripped 1 base from V and 0 bases from J, with 10 bases between. Looked up from germline, CDR1 is SNHLY and CDR2 is FYNNEI. CDR3 nucleotides: TGTGCCAGCAGTGAAGGGGCACCAAGCTCCTATAATTCACCCCTCCACTTT. The encoded protein is CASSEGAPSSYNSPLHF.

The chain links TRBV10-2 to TRBJ1-2, with D unresolved. The CDR3 length is 16 residues. Per the germline V gene, CDR1 is WSHSY and CDR2 is SAAADI. With 2 bases removed from V and 0 bases from J, the gap between germline ends came to 13 bases. CDR3 DNA sequence: TGCGCCAGCAGTGAGGAGCCCATGGACGCTAACTATGGCTACACCTTC. Encoded protein: CASSEEPMDANYGYTF.

The chain couples TRBV27 to TRBJ2-7; D gene uncertain. Per germline, CDR1 MNHEY and CDR2 SMNVEV (reference sequence). This CDR3 region has 12 residues. The V gene lost 5 bases and the J gene lost 4 bases, with 9 bases spanning the gap. Here the CDR3 reads CASSPPGYEQYF. Written as DNA, the CDR3 is TGTGCCAGCAGTCCACCAGGTTACGAGCAGTACTTC.

The chain combines TRBV10-3 with TRBJ1-2; perhaps TRBD1 as D (6 bases). Germline values: CDR1 ENHRY, CDR2 SYGVKD. V gave up 5 bases and J gave up 4 bases, with 14 bases separating them. The CDR3 loop spans 14 amino acids. The CDR3: CAISQAGTLYGYTF. The CDR3 nucleotides read TGTGCCATCAGTCAGGCCGGGACACTCTATGGCTACACCTTC.

This clone appeared a single time. The rearrangement uses TRBV27 and TRBJ2-5, with TRBD2 as a possible D gene (6 bases). The germline V and J ends were trimmed by 6 bases and 0 bases, with 14 bases remaining between them. Per germline, CDR1 MNHEY and CDR2 SMNVEV (reference sequence). The CDR3 is 15 amino acids. CDR3 in amino acids: CASRTDGGNQETQYF. The DNA of the CDR3 is TGTGCCAGCAGGACCGATGGAGGGAACCAAGAGACCCAGTACTTC.

The J gene is TRBJ2-1, the V gene TRBV15, with D unclear. Trimming pared 0 bases from V and 4 bases from J, leaving 7 bases between. Germline CDR1 is LNHNV and CDR2 is YYDKDF (reference sequence). This CDR3 has 14 residues. CDR3: CATSRDSGYNEQFF. The CDR3 DNA reads as TGTGCCACCAGCAGAGATTCTGGATACAATGAGCAGTTCTTC.

The chain employs TRBV4-3 and TRBJ1-1; unclear D gene. Trimming removed 0 bases from V and 1 base from J, with 9 bases in between. CDR1 LGHNA and CDR2 YSLEER come from the germline V gene. The CDR3 is made up of 15 amino acids. CDR3 bases: TGCGCCAGCAGCCAAGATATAGGGAGGAACACTGAAGCTTTCTTT. It encodes CASSQDIGRNTEAFF.

The V gene is TRBV10-3, the J gene TRBJ2-7, with TRBD1 identical over 10 bases. The CDR3 consists of 18 residues. Trimming cost V 0 bases and J 0 bases; bases outside gene matches: 8. From germline, CDR1 is ENHRY and CDR2 SYGVKD. The CDR3 coding sequence is TGTGCCATCAGTGAGTCTCCCGGACAGGGGGATGTCTCCTACGAGCAGTACTTC. Its translation is CAISESPGQGDVSYEQYF.

As DNA, the CDR3 is TGTGCCAGCAGCGATGGGACAGGGGAGAACACTGAAGCTTTCTTT. It codes for CASSDGTGENTEAFF. V is TRBV11-2 and J is TRBJ1-1, with 10 nucleotides matching TRBD1. This CDR3 spans 15 amino acids. Germline CDR1 and CDR2: SGHAT and FQNNGV. Trimming removed 5 bases from V and 1 base from J; junction bases left unmatched: 4.